A selection of T cell receptor beta chains follows, all from one sample in a study of CD4+ T cells in melanoma. Clones were sequenced by immunoSEQ multiplex PCR, and TCRdb holds only the in-frame ones, with some missing. The sample lists roughly 110,000 clones, about 92% occurring once. Sequences were obtained from peripheral blood. The receptors were sampled from a human donor with melanoma. Both conserved end residues are part of each CDR3. The order of the fields is CDR3 protein, CDR3 DNA, clone size, D gene, J gene, V gene. The D gene is left open where the match is weak. Clone size is not always given. Where it is, it says once, few, many or a class for expanded clones.

CASSHRGQGALDTQYF | TGCGCCAGCAGCCACCGCGGACAGGGGGCCTTAGATACGCAGTATTTT | - | TRBD1 | TRBJ2-3 | TRBV4-1
CASSPGTVRETQYF | TGTGCCAGCAGTCCGGGGACAGTTCGAGAGACCCAGTACTTC | - | TRBD1 | TRBJ2-5 | TRBV28
CASSLMGTGTEYGYTF | TGTGCCAGCAGCTTAATGGGGACAGGGACCGAATATGGCTACACCTTC | - | TRBD1 | TRBJ1-2 | TRBV7-8
CASSLVSGNQPQHF | TGTGCCAGCAGCTTAGTTTCGGGGAATCAGCCCCAGCATTTT | - | - | TRBJ1-5 | TRBV7-2
CASSQKTAGGLNNEQFF | TGCGCCAGCAGCCAAAAGACAGCGGGAGGGCTTAACAATGAGCAGTTCTTC | few | TRBD2 | TRBJ2-1 | TRBV4-1
CASSGGAGFVMNTEAFF | TGTGCCAGCAGCGGAGGGGCGGGGTTTGTCATGAACACTGAAGCTTTCTTT | - | - | TRBJ1-1 | TRBV5-4
CASSRQGIYEQYF | TGCGCCAGCAGCAGACAGGGGATCTACGAGCAGTACTTC | - | TRBD1 | TRBJ2-7 | TRBV10-1
CASSRDGNYGYTF | TGCGCCAGCAGCAGGGACGGAAACTATGGCTACACCTTC | - | - | TRBJ1-2 | TRBV5-1
CASRGRGGYGYTF | TGTGCCAGCAGGGGGAGGGGGGGCTATGGCTACACCTTC | - | - | TRBJ1-2 | TRBV6-6
CAIRMGQGGFSEQYF | TGTGCCATCAGGATGGGACAGGGGGGTTTTAGCGAGCAGTACTTC | few | TRBD1 | TRBJ2-7 | TRBV10-3
CASSSTLQETQYF | TGTGCCAGCAGCTCGACCTTACAAGAGACCCAGTACTTC | - | - | TRBJ2-5 | TRBV6-6
CASSLDSSGNPTSSYNEQFF | TGTGCCAGCAGCTTAGATAGTAGCGGGAACCCAACTAGCTCCTACAATGAGCAGTTCTTC | - | TRBD2 | TRBJ2-1 | TRBV7-6
CAWSPGGSTDTQYF | TGTGCCTGGAGCCCTGGGGGGAGCACAGATACGCAGTATTTT | - | - | TRBJ2-3 | TRBV30
CASSLLGTTSEQFF | TGTGCCAGCAGCCTCCTCGGAACGACATCTGAGCAGTTCTTC | - | - | TRBJ2-1 | TRBV7-3
CASSLIAGGYNEQFF | TGTGCCAGCAGCTTAATTGCGGGAGGTTATAATGAGCAGTTCTTC | - | TRBD2 | TRBJ2-1 | TRBV7-3
CASSVTGQHLEQFF | TGTGCCAGCAGCGTAACCGGACAGCATCTTGAGCAGTTCTTC | - | - | TRBJ2-1 | TRBV9
CASSSETSPGETQYF | TGTGCCAGCAGCTCCGAGACTAGCCCGGGGGAGACCCAGTACTTC | once | TRBD2 | TRBJ2-5 | TRBV7-6
CASSLRDASVLVYGYTF | TGTGCCAGCAGCTTACGGGACGCCTCCGTCCTAGTCTATGGCTACACCTTC | - | - | TRBJ1-2 | TRBV7-2
CASSLVQAYEQYF | TGTGCCAGCAGCTTAGTCCAGGCCTACGAGCAGTACTTC | once | - | TRBJ2-7 | TRBV7-2